This T cell receptor (beta chain) was identified during a study of read filtering for tumor transcriptome and immune sequencing. The library was built from around 400 ng RNA with molecular barcoded adaptors for alpha/delta and beta/gamma chains. MiXCR was run by TCRdb on the reads, yielding one entry per CDR3 protein. The sample consists of 75,000 to 95,000 distinct CDR3 sequences, roughly 21% of them appearing once. The V segment lost 4 bases and the J segment 0 bases; nucleotides outside the gene matches: 8. Germline V gene lookup returns CDR1 DFQATT and CDR2 SNEGSKA (reference sequence). The CDR3 length is 16 residues. A word on this clonotype: This sequence may be a read error, since a much larger clone differs from it by one base.

This TCR was sampled from a donor at least 40 years old with multiple myeloma. Material for sequencing was a population of CD138-negative cells sorted from bone marrow. This sequence joins TRBV20-1 and TRBJ1-4; 7 bases are shared with TRBD1. CDR3 sequence (DNA): TGCAGTGCTATCCACCAGGGGGTAGCAACTAATGAAAAACTGTTTTTT. Amino acid sequence: CSAIHQGVATNEKLFF.